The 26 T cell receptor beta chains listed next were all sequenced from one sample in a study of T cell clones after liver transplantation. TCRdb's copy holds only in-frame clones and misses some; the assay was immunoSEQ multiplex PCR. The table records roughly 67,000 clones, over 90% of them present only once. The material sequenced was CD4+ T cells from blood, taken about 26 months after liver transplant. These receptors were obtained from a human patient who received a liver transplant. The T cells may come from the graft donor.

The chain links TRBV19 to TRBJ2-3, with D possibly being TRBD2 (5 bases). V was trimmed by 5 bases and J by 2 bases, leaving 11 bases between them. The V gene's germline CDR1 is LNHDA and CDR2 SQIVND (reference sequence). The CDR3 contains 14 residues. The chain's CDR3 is CASSPGLNTDTQYF. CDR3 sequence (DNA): TGTGCCAGTAGTCCCGGACTTAACACAGATACGCAGTATTTT. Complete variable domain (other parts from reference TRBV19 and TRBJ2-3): DGGITQSPKYLFRKEGQNVTLSCEQNLNHDAMYWYRQDPGQGLRLIYYSQIVNDFQKGDIAEGYSVSREKKESFPLTVTSAQKNPTAFYLCASSPGLNTDTQYFGPGTRLTVL.

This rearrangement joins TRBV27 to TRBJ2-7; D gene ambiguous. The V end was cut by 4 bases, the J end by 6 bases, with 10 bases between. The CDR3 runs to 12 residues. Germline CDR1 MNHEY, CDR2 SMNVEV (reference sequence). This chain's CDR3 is CASSSTPREQYF. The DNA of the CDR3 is TGTGCCAGCAGTTCGACCCCGCGCGAGCAGTACTTC.

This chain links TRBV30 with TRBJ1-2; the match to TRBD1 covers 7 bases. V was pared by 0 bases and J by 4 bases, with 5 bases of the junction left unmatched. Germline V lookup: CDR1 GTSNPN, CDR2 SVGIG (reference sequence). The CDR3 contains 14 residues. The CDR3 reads CAWSVGTVIYGYTF. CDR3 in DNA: TGTGCCTGGAGTGTTGGGACAGTAATCTATGGCTACACCTTC.

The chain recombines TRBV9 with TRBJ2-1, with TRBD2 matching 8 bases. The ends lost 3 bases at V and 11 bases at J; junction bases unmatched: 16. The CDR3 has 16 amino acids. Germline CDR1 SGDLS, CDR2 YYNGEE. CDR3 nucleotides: TGTGCCAGCAGCGGGATTAGCGGGACTCCTAAAGAGCAGCAGTTCTTC. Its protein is CASSGISGTPKEQQFF.

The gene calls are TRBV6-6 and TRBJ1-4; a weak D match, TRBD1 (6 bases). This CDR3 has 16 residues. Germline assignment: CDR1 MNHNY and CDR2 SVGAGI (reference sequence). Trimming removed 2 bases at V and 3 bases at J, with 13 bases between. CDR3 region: CASSYPRRGPNEKLFF. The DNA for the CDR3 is TGTGCCAGCAGTTACCCCCGGCGGGGGCCTAATGAAAAACTGTTTTTT.

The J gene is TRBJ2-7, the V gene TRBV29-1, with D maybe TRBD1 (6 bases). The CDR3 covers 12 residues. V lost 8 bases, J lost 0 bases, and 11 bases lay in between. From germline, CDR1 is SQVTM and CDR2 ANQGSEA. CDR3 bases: TGCAGCTTTACAGGGTCCTCCTACGAGCAGTACTTC. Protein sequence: CSFTGSSYEQYF.

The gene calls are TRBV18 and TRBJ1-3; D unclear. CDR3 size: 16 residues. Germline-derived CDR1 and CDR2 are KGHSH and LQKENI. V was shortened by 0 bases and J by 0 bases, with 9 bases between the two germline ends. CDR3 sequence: CASSPPSVSSGNTIYF. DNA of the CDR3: TGTGCCAGCTCACCACCTTCGGTGAGCTCTGGAAACACCATATATTTT. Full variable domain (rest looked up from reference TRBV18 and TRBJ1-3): NAGVMQNPRHLVRRRGQEARLRCSPMKGHSHVYWYRQLPEEGLKFMVYLQKENIIDESGMPKERFSAEFPKEGPSILRIQQVVRGDSAAYFCASSPPSVSSGNTIYFGEGSWLTVV.

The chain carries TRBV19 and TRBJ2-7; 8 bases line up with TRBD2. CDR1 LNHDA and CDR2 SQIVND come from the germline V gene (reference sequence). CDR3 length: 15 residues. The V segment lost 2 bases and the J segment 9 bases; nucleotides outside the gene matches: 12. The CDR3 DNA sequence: TGTGCCAGTAGTATACAAGATAGCGGGACTGCCCGGCAGTACTTC. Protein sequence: CASSIQDSGTARQYF.

CDR3 protein: CASSFVANTDTQYF. In nucleotides, the CDR3 is TGTGCCAGCAGCTTCGTGGCCAACACAGATACGCAGTATTTT. This chain joins TRBV7-9 and TRBJ2-3; the D is unclear. This CDR3 has 14 residues. V was cut by 3 bases and J by 2 bases, with 9 bases left in between. Looked up from germline, CDR1 is SEHNR and CDR2 is FQNEAQ (reference sequence).

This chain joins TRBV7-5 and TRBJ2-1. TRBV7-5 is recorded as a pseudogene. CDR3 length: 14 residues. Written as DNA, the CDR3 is TGTGCCAGAACCCCGTTCGGCTTTTACAATGAGCAGTTCTTC. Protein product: CARTPFGFYNEQFF.

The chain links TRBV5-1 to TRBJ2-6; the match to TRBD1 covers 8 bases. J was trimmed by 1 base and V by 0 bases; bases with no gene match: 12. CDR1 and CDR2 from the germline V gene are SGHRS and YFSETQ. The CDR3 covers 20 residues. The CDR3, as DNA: TGCGCCAGCAGCTTGGCCTTCGGTGTACAGGGGGTATCTGGGGCCAACGTCCTGACTTTC. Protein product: CASSLAFGVQGVSGANVLTF.

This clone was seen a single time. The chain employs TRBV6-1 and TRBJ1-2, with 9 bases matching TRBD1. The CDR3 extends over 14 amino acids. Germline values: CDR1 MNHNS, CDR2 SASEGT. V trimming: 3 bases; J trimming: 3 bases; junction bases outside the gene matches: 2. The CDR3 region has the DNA TGTGCCAGCAGTGACCGGACAGGGGACTATGGCTACACCTTC. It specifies CASSDRTGDYGYTF.

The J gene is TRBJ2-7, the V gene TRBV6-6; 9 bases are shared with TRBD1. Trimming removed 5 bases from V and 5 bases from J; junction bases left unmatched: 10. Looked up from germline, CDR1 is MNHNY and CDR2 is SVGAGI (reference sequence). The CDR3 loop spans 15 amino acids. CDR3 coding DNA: TGTGCCAGCAGTGGGGCCGGGACAGGGCGTAACGAGCAGTACTTC. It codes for CASSGAGTGRNEQYF.

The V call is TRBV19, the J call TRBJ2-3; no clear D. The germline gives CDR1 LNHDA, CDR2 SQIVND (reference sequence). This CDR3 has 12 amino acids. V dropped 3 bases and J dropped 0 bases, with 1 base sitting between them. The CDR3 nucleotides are TGTGCCAGTAGTATCAGCACAGATACGCAGTATTTT. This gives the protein CASSISTDTQYF. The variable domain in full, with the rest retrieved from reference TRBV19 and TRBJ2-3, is DGGITQSPKYLFRKEGQNVTLSCEQNLNHDAMYWYRQDPGQGLRLIYYSQIVNDFQKGDIAEGYSVSREKKESFPLTVTSAQKNPTAFYLCASSISTDTQYFGPGTRLTVL.

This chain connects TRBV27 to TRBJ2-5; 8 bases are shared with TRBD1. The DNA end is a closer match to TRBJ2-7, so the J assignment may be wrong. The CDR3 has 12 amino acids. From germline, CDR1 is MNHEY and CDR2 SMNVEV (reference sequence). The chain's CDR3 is CASRAQGAEQYF. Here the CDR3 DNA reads TGTGCCAGCAGGGCCCAGGGGGCCGAGCAGTACTTC.

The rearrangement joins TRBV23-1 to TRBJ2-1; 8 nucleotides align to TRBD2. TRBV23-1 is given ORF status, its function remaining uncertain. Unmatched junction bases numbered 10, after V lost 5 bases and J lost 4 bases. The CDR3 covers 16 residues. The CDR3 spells CASSSPASGLYNEQFF. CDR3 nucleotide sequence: TGCGCCAGCAGTTCCCCGGCTAGCGGGTTATACAATGAGCAGTTCTTC.

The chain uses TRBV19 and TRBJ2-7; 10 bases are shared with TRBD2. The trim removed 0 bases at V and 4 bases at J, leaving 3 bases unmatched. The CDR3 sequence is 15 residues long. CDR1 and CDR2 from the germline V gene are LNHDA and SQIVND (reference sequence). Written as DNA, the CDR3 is TGTGCCAGTAGTATAGAAGGGACTAGCGTATACGAGCAGTACTTC. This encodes CASSIEGTSVYEQYF.

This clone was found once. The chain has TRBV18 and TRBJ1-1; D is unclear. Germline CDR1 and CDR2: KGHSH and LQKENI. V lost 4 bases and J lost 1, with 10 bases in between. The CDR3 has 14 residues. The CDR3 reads CASSLSEGNTEAFF. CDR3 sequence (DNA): TGTGCCAGCTCACTATCCGAGGGGAACACTGAAGCTTTCTTT.

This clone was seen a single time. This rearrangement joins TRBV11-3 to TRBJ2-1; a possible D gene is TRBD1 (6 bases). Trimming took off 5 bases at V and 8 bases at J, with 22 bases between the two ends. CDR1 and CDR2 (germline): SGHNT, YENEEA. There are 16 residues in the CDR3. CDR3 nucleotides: TGTGCCAGCAGCCCGAGGACAGCCGTTCTACACCATGAGCAGTTCTTC. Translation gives CASSPRTAVLHHEQFF.

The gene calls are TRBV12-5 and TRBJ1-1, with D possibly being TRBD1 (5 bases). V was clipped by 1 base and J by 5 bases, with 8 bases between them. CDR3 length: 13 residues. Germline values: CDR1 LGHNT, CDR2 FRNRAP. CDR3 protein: CASGLEEGTEAFF. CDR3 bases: TGTGCTAGTGGTTTGGAGGAGGGGACTGAAGCTTTCTTT.

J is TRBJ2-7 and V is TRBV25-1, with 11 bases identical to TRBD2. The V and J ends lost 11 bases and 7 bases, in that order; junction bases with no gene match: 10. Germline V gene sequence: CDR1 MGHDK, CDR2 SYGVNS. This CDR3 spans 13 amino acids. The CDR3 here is CAVLAGAWGEQYF. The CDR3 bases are TGTGCCGTACTAGCGGGAGCTTGGGGGGAGCAGTACTTC.

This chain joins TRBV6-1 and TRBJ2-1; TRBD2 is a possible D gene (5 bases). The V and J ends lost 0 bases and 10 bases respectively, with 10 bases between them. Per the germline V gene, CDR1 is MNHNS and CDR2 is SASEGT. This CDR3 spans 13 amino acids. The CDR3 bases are TGTGCCAGCAGTGAAGCCGGGGATACGGAGCAGTTCTTC. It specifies CASSEAGDTEQFF.

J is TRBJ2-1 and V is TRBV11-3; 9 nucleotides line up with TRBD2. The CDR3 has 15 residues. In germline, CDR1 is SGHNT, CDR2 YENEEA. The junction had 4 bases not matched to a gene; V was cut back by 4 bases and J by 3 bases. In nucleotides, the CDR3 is TGTGCCAGCAGCTCCACTAGCGGGTTCTACAATGAGCAGTTCTTC. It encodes CASSSTSGFYNEQFF.

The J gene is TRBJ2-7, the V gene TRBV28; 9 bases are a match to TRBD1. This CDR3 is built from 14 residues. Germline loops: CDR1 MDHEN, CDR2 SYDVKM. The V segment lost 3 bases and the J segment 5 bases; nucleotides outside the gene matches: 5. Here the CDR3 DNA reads TGTGCCAGCAGTTTTAGGACAGGGGAGGACGAGCAGTACTTC. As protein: CASSFRTGEDEQYF. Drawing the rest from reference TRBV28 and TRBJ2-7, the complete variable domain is DVKVTQSSRYLVKRTGEKVFLECVQDMDHENMFWYRQDPGLGLRLIYFSYDVKMKEKGDIPEGYSVSREKKERFSLILESASTNQTSMYLCASSFRTGEDEQYFGPGTRLTVT.

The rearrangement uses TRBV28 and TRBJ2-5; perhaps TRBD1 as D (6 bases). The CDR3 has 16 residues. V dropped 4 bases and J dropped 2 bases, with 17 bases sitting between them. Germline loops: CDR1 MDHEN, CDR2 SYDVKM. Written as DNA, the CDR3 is TGTGCCAGCAGTTATGGCGAGACAGGATTGCAAGAGACCCAGTACTTC. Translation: CASSYGETGLQETQYF. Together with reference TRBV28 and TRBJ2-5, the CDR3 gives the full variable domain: DVKVTQSSRYLVKRTGEKVFLECVQDMDHENMFWYRQDPGLGLRLIYFSYDVKMKEKGDIPEGYSVSREKKERFSLILESASTNQTSMYLCASSYGETGLQETQYFGPGTRLLVL.

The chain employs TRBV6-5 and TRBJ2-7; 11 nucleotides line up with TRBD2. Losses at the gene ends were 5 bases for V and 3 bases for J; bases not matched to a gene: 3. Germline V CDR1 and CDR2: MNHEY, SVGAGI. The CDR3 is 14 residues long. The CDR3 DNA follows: TGTGCCAGCAGTGATAGCGGGAGGGGCTACGAGCAGTACTTC. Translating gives CASSDSGRGYEQYF.